The 14 T cell receptor beta chains below were found in one sample sequenced in a study of OX40 agonist ivuxolimab in advanced cancers. The table came from immunoSEQ multiplex PCR; TCRdb's copy has only in-frame clones and leaves some out. In the table there are 82,000 or so clones, around nine tenths of which are singletons. The sequenced sample was CD4+ or CD8+ T cells sorted from blood, obtained in a trial of the OX40 agonist ivuxolimab. The source is an adult with an advanced solid tumor such as melanoma, head and neck, liver or kidney cancer.

The chain employs TRBV28 and TRBJ1-1, with unresolved D. CDR3 length equals 14 residues. Germline V CDR1 and CDR2: MDHEN, SYDVKM. The V end was cut by 6 bases, the J end by 11 bases, with 22 bases between. CDR3: CASSPGGFAGLAFF. The CDR3 DNA sequence: TGTGCCAGCAGCCCCGGCGGTTTTGCGGGATTGGCTTTCTTT. The variable domain in full, with the rest retrieved from reference TRBV28 and TRBJ1-1, is DVKVTQSSRYLVKRTGEKVFLECVQDMDHENMFWYRQDPGLGLRLIYFSYDVKMKEKGDIPEGYSVSREKKERFSLILESASTNQTSMYLCASSPGGFAGLAFFGQGTRLTVV.

The rearrangement links TRBV19 to TRBJ2-6; the D is unclear. Germline lookup yields CDR1 LNHDA and CDR2 SQIVND (reference sequence). CDR3 length: 19 amino acids. Trimming stripped 1 base from V and 0 bases from J, with 16 bases between. The DNA for the CDR3 is TGTGCCAGTAGTATAGTGGCTGCTTTATTATCCTCTGGGGCCAACGTCCTGACTTTC. It specifies CASSIVAALLSSGANVLTF.

This chain connects TRBV5-1 to TRBJ2-7, with 7 bases that match TRBD2. This CDR3 has 15 amino acids. V dropped 1 base and J dropped 2; count of bases not matched to a gene: 6. CDR1 and CDR2 from the germline V gene are SGHRS and YFSETQ. Here the CDR3 DNA reads TGCGCCAGCAGCTTGTCTTCGGGAGGCCCCTACGAGCAGTACTTC. Its protein is CASSLSSGGPYEQYF. Full variable domain (rest looked up from reference TRBV5-1 and TRBJ2-7): KAGVTQTPRYLIKTRGQQVTLSCSPISGHRSVSWYQQTPGQGLQFLFEYFSETQRNKGNFPGRFSGRQFSNSRSEMNVSTLELGDSALYLCASSLSSGGPYEQYFGPGTRLTVT.

This clone appeared a few times. This rearrangement joins TRBV9 to TRBJ2-7; D perhaps matches TRBD2 (6 bases). CDR1 is SGDLS, CDR2 YYNGEE, per germline. Trimming shortened V by 4 bases and J by 4 bases, and 24 bases separated the two germline ends. The CDR3 is made up of 17 amino acids. CDR3 loop: CASSLRPTGGGAYEQYF. CDR3 nucleotides: TGTGCCAGCAGCCTACGCCCCACCGGCGGCGGGGCTTACGAGCAGTACTTC.

This chain links TRBV11-2 with TRBJ2-1; 14 bases map to TRBD2. Germline-derived CDR1 and CDR2 are SGHAT and FQNNGV. The junction had 1 base not matched to a gene; V was cut back by 2 bases and J by 4 bases. The CDR3 is 16 residues long. The CDR3, as DNA: TGTGCCAGCAGCTTAAGGACTAGCGGGGGGTACAATGAGCAGTTCTTC. It specifies CASSLRTSGGYNEQFF.

The V and J genes are TRBV28 and TRBJ1-3, with a tentative D call TRBD1 (6 bases). This CDR3 has 16 residues. CDR1 is MDHEN, CDR2 SYDVKM, per germline. The V end was cut by 2 bases, the J end by 4 bases, with 15 bases between. This CDR3 reads CASSLAGVFEGNTIYF. In DNA, the CDR3 is TGTGCCAGCAGTTTAGCAGGGGTATTCGAGGGAAACACCATATATTTT.

The chain is built from TRBV2 and TRBJ2-7; TRBD2 might be the D (6 bases). CDR1 is SNHLY, CDR2 FYNNEI, per germline. Between the trimmed V and J ends, which lost 4 bases and 6 bases, there was a span of 13 bases. This CDR3 is built from 13 residues. CDR3 loop: CASSGLEGSEQYF. CDR3 DNA: TGTGCCAGCAGTGGTCTGGAGGGGAGCGAGCAGTACTTC.

In DNA, the CDR3 is TGTGCCAGCAGTTACTCGAAGGGTCTGGGGCAGTTCTTC. Its translation is CASSYSKGLGQFF. The chain couples TRBV6-5 to TRBJ2-1; D gene uncertain. The V and J ends lost 0 bases and 12 bases respectively, with 12 bases between them. Germline assignment: CDR1 MNHEY and CDR2 SVGAGI. CDR3 length: 13 amino acids.

This clone was seen once. The chain couples TRBV11-2 to TRBJ1-4; D gene unclear. The CDR3 is 16 amino acids. Trimming took off 5 bases at V and 0 bases at J, with 13 bases between the two ends. CDR1 is SGHAT, CDR2 FQNNGV, per germline. CDR3 nucleotide sequence: TGTGCCAGCAGCCCAGCGATTGGGGCAACTAATGAAAAACTGTTTTTT. Translation: CASSPAIGATNEKLFF.

V usage is TRBV5-6 and J usage is TRBJ1-6; TRBD1 might be the D (6 bases). Trimming took off 4 bases at V and 6 bases at J, with 14 bases between the two ends. This CDR3 has 15 amino acids. CDR1 and CDR2 (germline): SGHDT, YYEEEE. Here the CDR3 DNA reads TGTGCCAGCAGCGAACTGGGGGGCGGTAATTCACCCCTCCACTTT. Its translation: CASSELGGGNSPLHF.

The V gene is TRBV6-5, the J gene TRBJ2-7, with D perhaps TRBD1 or TRBD2 (5 bases each). Looked up from germline, CDR1 is MNHEY and CDR2 is SVGAGI. The germline V and J ends were trimmed by 2 bases and 3 bases, with 11 bases remaining between them. CDR3 length: 14 amino acids. The CDR3 sequence is CASSYGTSDYEQYF. In DNA, the CDR3 is TGTGCCAGCAGTTACGGGACCTCGGACTACGAGCAGTACTTC.

The rearrangement links TRBV9 to TRBJ2-7; D tentatively reads TRBD1 or TRBD2 (6 bases each). The CDR3 is made up of 14 amino acids. Germline V CDR1 and CDR2: SGDLS, YYNGEE. Deletions cut 0 bases from V and 5 bases from J, with 12 bases between. CDR3 protein: CASSVVAGHNEQYF. The CDR3 DNA reads TGTGCCAGCAGCGTAGTGGCGGGACACAACGAGCAGTACTTC.

The V and J genes are TRBV4-2 and TRBJ2-1; D not certain. There are 17 residues in the CDR3. Per germline, CDR1 LGHNA and CDR2 YNFKEQ. V dropped 0 bases and J dropped 3 bases, with 15 bases sitting between them. The CDR3 DNA reads TGTGCCAGCAGCCAAGATAACGATGGGATCCGCTACAATGAGCAGTTCTTC. It is translated as CASSQDNDGIRYNEQFF.

The chain combines TRBV5-1 with TRBJ2-3, with D possibly TRBD1 on 6 matching bases. CDR1 SGHRS and CDR2 YFSETQ come from the germline V gene. The CDR3 is 14 residues long. V was clipped by 4 bases and J by 2 bases, with 11 bases between them. DNA for the CDR3: TGCGCCAGCAGCCGAGGGGACAACACAGATACGCAGTATTTT. This gives the protein CASSRGDNTDTQYF.